These 15 T cell receptor beta chains were sequenced from one sample in a study of blood T cell dynamics during melanoma immunotherapy. The time point was: week 3, after first cycle of checkpoint inhibitor. Sequenced by immunoSEQ multiplex PCR; TCRdb stores in-frame clones only, minus some. The repertoire has 13,000 to 15,000 clones, about 94% of them found once; the top ten carry 0.92%. Sequencing was performed on blood, taken from a patient treated with checkpoint blockade. The receptors here all came from a human donor with melanoma.

The chain uses TRBV6-5 and TRBJ2-7; D gene unclear. In germline, CDR1 is MNHEY, CDR2 SVGAGI. Trimming removed 6 bases from V and 0 bases from J, with 9 bases in between. The CDR3 has 13 amino acids. CDR3: CASSAASSYEQYF. In DNA form, the CDR3 reads TGTGCCAGCAGCGCGGCGAGCTCCTACGAGCAGTACTTC.

V is TRBV9 and J is TRBJ2-3; tentative D call: TRBD2 (6 bases). Trimming shortened V by 0 bases and J by 6 bases, and 17 bases separated the two germline ends. This CDR3 spans 16 amino acids. CDR1 SGDLS and CDR2 YYNGEE come from the germline V gene. The CDR3 region is CASSVVATGVGDTQYF. DNA for the CDR3: TGTGCCAGCAGCGTAGTGGCTACGGGAGTGGGGGATACGCAGTATTTT.

The chain carries TRBV19 and TRBJ2-4, with D possibly matching TRBD1 (6 bases). V gave up 4 bases and J gave up 0 bases, with 13 bases separating them. CDR3 length equals 16 residues. CDR1 LNHDA and CDR2 SQIVND come from the germline V gene (reference sequence). CDR3 sequence: CASSRGTPLAKNIQYF. The CDR3 coding sequence is TGTGCCAGTAGTAGGGGGACACCGCTAGCCAAAAACATTCAGTACTTC.

The chain has TRBV7-8 and TRBJ1-3; 8 bases fit TRBD1. Germline V CDR1 and CDR2: SGHVS, FQNEAQ. The CDR3 loop spans 15 amino acids. V lost 2 bases to trimming and J lost 4 bases; unmatched junction nucleotides: 4. CDR3 sequence reads: CASSLIGTGGNTIYF. DNA for the CDR3: TGTGCCAGCAGCTTAATAGGGACAGGCGGAAACACCATATATTTT.

The chain couples TRBV5-1 to TRBJ1-2, with 8 positions matching TRBD1. After removal of 4 bases from V and 6 bases from J, the junction contained 5 bases not matched to a gene. The CDR3 totals 13 residues. The germline V gene encodes CDR1 SGHRS and CDR2 YFSETQ. The CDR3 DNA follows: TGCGCCAGCAGCGGCACAGGGGGGAATGGCTACACCTTC. Its translation is CASSGTGGNGYTF.

The V call is TRBV11-2, the J call TRBJ2-5; maybe TRBD1 (5 bases). V was shortened by 5 bases and J by 2 bases, with 9 bases between the two germline ends. The CDR3 length is 13 residues. Germline CDR1 is SGHAT and CDR2 is FQNNGV. The CDR3: CASSPRQQETQYF. In DNA form, the CDR3 reads TGTGCCAGCAGCCCAAGACAGCAAGAGACCCAGTACTTC.

The rearrangement joins TRBV7-2 to TRBJ1-1; D remains ambiguous. The V gene's germline CDR1 is SGHTA and CDR2 FQGNSA. This CDR3 has 14 amino acids. The V end was cut by 5 bases, the J end by 3 bases, with 13 bases between. Here the CDR3 DNA reads TGTGCCAGCAGCCAGACGAGGGTGGACACTGAAGCTTTCTTT. Amino acid sequence: CASSQTRVDTEAFF.

The rearrangement joins TRBV30 to TRBJ1-5; D is possibly TRBD1 (6 bases). There are 14 residues in the CDR3. The V and J ends lost 5 bases and 5 bases respectively, with 16 bases between them. Germline loops: CDR1 GTSNPN, CDR2 SVGIG (reference sequence). The DNA for the CDR3 is TGTGCCTGGGCTAAGGGGGGGGGCGATCAGCCCCAGCATTTT. Protein product: CAWAKGGGDQPQHF. The full variable domain, completed using reference TRBV30 and TRBJ1-5, is SQTIHQWPATLVQPVGSPLSLECTVEGTSNPNLYWYRQAAGRGLQLLFYSVGIGQISSEVPQNLSASRPQDRQFILSSKKLLLSDSGFYLCAWAKGGGDQPQHFGDGTRLSIL.

The chain couples TRBV11-2 to TRBJ2-7, with 9 bases lining up with TRBD1. The ends lost 0 bases at V and 2 bases at J; junction bases unmatched: 8. This CDR3 has 17 residues. Germline lookup yields CDR1 SGHAT and CDR2 FQNNGV. CDR3 coding DNA: TGTGCCAGCAGCTTAGAGGTCTTCGGGACAGGGCCCTACGAGCAGTACTTC. This gives the protein CASSLEVFGTGPYEQYF.

The chain carries TRBV28 and TRBJ1-2; the D gene is possibly TRBD1 (5 bases). The V end lost 10 bases, the J end lost 3 bases, and 24 bases lay between the germline ends. This CDR3 comprises 16 residues. Germline V gene data show CDR1 as MDHEN and CDR2 as SYDVKM. DNA for the CDR3: TGTGCCACCCAGTTGGGGTTGGGGGAATATGACTATGGCTACACCTTC. This gives the protein CATQLGLGEYDYGYTF.

This chain uses TRBV19 with TRBJ2-3, with 9 nucleotides matching TRBD1. Germline CDR1 reads LNHDA; CDR2 reads SQIVND (reference sequence). After removal of 10 bases from V and 5 bases from J, the junction contained 7 bases not matched to a gene. The CDR3 has 13 amino acids. The DNA for the CDR3 is TGTGCCACCGACAGGGGGGCCGGAGATACGCAGTATTTT. Its translation is CATDRGAGDTQYF.

The chain links TRBV6-1 to TRBJ2-7; D gene ambiguous. Germline V gene data show CDR1 as MNHNS and CDR2 as SASEGT. The length of the CDR3 is 16 residues. V was trimmed by 1 base and J by 3 bases, leaving 16 bases between them. CDR3 DNA sequence: TGTGCCAGCAGTGAAGAAGCGACATGGGTGGGCTACGAGCAGTACTTC. This codes for CASSEEATWVGYEQYF.

The chain recombines TRBV7-8 with TRBJ2-5; D might be TRBD2 (5 bases). Trimming took 5 bases from V and 2 from J, leaving 15 bases between them. The length of the CDR3 is 15 residues. Germline V gene sequence: CDR1 SGHVS, CDR2 FQNEAQ. The CDR3 is CASSPAGGLQETQYF. The CDR3, as DNA: TGTGCCAGCAGCCCCGCTGGAGGACTTCAAGAGACCCAGTACTTC.

The rearrangement joins TRBV6-5 to TRBJ2-2, with D unresolved. CDR1 and CDR2 (germline): MNHEY, SVGAGI. This CDR3 is built from 12 residues. V gave up 4 bases and J gave up 4 bases, with 4 bases separating them. For the CDR3, the DNA is TGTGCCAGCAGTTGGATCACCGGGGAGCTGTTTTTT. The encoded protein is CASSWITGELFF.

The V and J genes are TRBV19 and TRBJ2-4; TRBD1 might be the D (6 bases). CDR3 length equals 16 residues. Trimming took off 5 bases at V and 1 base at J, with 15 bases between the two ends. From germline, CDR1 is LNHDA and CDR2 SQIVND (reference sequence). The CDR3 DNA follows: TGTGCCAGTAGTGCCTACAGGGTTTTGGCCAAAAACATTCAGTACTTC. Protein: CASSAYRVLAKNIQYF.